This T cell receptor beta chain was recovered during a study of blood T cell repertoires in COVID-19. The protocol was immunoSEQ multiplex PCR, while the TCRdb copy is restricted to in-frame clones and leaves out a portion. The sample lists approximately 220,000 clones, about 83% occurring once. The length of the CDR3 is 17 residues. CDR1 is SGHVS and CDR2 is FNYEAQ in the germline V gene. With V trimmed by 1 base and J by 6 bases, 10 bases remained unmatched. The genes are TRBV7-6 and TRBJ2-2; the match to TRBD1 covers 8 bases. The specimen was peripheral blood. This receptor was obtained from a woman aged 45 to 65 with acute or convalescent COVID-19. The CDR3 sequence: CASSLEPDRAGAGELFF. The CDR3, as DNA: TGTGCCAGCAGCTTAGAACCGGACAGGGCTGGCGCCGGGGAGCTGTTTTTT.